The clone carrying this TCR beta chain was seen a single time. Its cognate antigen is unknown. This sample was taken from a study of graft-versus-host responses after intestinal transplantation. About the research overall: The whole recipient group had anti-thymocyte globulin induction followed by tacrolimus and steroids for two to four years.

Points from the study as a whole: Recipient bone marrow held GvH clones, some seen earlier in ileum or blood.

Clones were sequenced by immunoSEQ multiplex PCR, and TCRdb holds only the in-frame ones, with some missing. The sample gives more than 95,000 clones, around nine tenths of which show up once; under 0.2% is in the top ten. CDR1 MNHEY and CDR2 SMNVEV come from the germline V gene (reference sequence). This CDR3 has 16 amino acids. V lost 3 bases, J lost 4 bases, and 17 bases lay in between. Sequences were derived from unstimulated CD4+ T cells sorted from spleen or lymph node cells, sampled before intestinal transplant. This TCR derives from a human donor who received an intestinal transplant. The chain combines TRBV27 with TRBJ2-3; tentative D call: TRBD1 (6 bases). The CDR3 here is CASSFSRGTNPDTQYF. The DNA of the CDR3 is TGTGCCAGCAGTTTCTCTCGAGGGACAAACCCAGATACGCAGTATTTT.